A single sample gave rise to the 22 T cell receptor beta chains below, sequenced in a study of radiotherapy plus CTLA-4 blockade in lung cancer. Produced via immunoSEQ multiplex PCR; TCRdb's table is partial and in-frame only. The table records around 80,000 clones, 60% to 85% of them present only once. Here the sequenced sample was peripheral blood, taken from a patient treated with radiotherapy plus ipilimumab. Receptors were obtained from a human donor with non-small cell lung cancer whose response to radiotherapy plus ipilimumab could not be evaluated. Some clones in this sample may be carry-over from other donors' samples.

This chain connects TRBV4-1 to TRBJ2-5; D is perhaps TRBD2 (5 bases). This CDR3 is 13 amino acids long. The V end was cut by 0 bases, the J end by 3 bases, with 5 bases between. CDR1 MGHRA and CDR2 YSYEKL come from the germline V gene. The CDR3 sequence: CASSQEGEETQYF. As DNA, the CDR3 is TGCGCCAGCAGCCAAGAGGGAGAAGAGACCCAGTACTTC.

V and J are TRBV4-1 and TRBJ2-6; D perhaps matches TRBD2 (5 bases). V was clipped by 0 bases and J by 0 bases, with 9 bases between them. The CDR3 consists of 17 residues. CDR1 and CDR2 from the germline V gene are MGHRA and YSYEKL. As DNA, the CDR3 is TGCGCCAGCAGCCAAGAGAGGGTCAACTCTGGGGCCAACGTCCTGACTTTC. Protein sequence: CASSQERVNSGANVLTF.

The chain joins TRBV7-2 to TRBJ2-7, with 12 nucleotides matching TRBD1. Germline assignment: CDR1 SGHTA and CDR2 FQGNSA. V shed 5 bases and J 7 bases; nucleotides not matched to a gene: 12. The CDR3 spans 16 residues. The CDR3 nucleotides read TGTGCCAGCAGCGCATACCCGGGACAGGGGGCGCGAGAGCAGTACTTC. Its translation: CASSAYPGQGAREQYF.

This clone was picked up a small number of times. This chain joins TRBV28 and TRBJ2-5; 9 nucleotides align to TRBD2. The CDR3 covers 15 residues. V lost 5 bases, J lost 5 bases, and 9 bases stayed unmatched. Germline V CDR1 and CDR2: MDHEN, SYDVKM. CDR3 coding DNA: TGTGCCAGCAGTCCTCGCGGGGGGGCCGTGGAGACCCAGTACTTC. It specifies CASSPRGGAVETQYF. The variable domain in full, completed from reference TRBV28 and TRBJ2-5, reads DVKVTQSSRYLVKRTGEKVFLECVQDMDHENMFWYRQDPGLGLRLIYFSYDVKMKEKGDIPEGYSVSREKKERFSLILESASTNQTSMYLCASSPRGGAVETQYFGPGTRLLVL.

V and J are TRBV5-4 and TRBJ2-7, with D maybe TRBD2 (6 bases). V lost 0 bases, J lost 4 bases, and 11 bases lay in between. The V gene's germline CDR1 is SGHNT and CDR2 YYREEE (reference sequence). The CDR3 length is 14 residues. The CDR3 spells CASSLGGGRYEQYF. Here the CDR3 DNA reads TGTGCCAGCAGCTTGGGGGGAGGCAGATACGAGCAGTACTTC.

The chain carries TRBV2 and TRBJ2-7; 9 nucleotides align to TRBD1. V trimming: 8 bases; J trimming: 3 bases; junction bases outside the gene matches: 8. CDR1 and CDR2 (germline): SNHLY, FYNNEI. The CDR3 contains 14 residues. The CDR3 loop is CASASGQGFYEQYF. The CDR3 nucleotides read TGTGCCAGCGCCTCGGGACAGGGCTTCTACGAGCAGTACTTC.

CDR3 loop: CASSVPGQGSYEQYF. CDR3 DNA: TGTGCCAGCAGTGTCCCGGGACAGGGGTCCTACGAGCAGTACTTC. This chain connects TRBV6-5 to TRBJ2-7; 10 nucleotides match TRBD1. V was clipped by 5 bases and J by 1 base; unmatched bases: 5. The CDR3 consists of 15 residues. From germline, CDR1 is MNHEY and CDR2 SVGAGI.

CDR3: CASSLGLAGSYEQYF. The CDR3, as DNA: TGTGCCAGCAGCTTAGGACTAGCGGGCTCCTACGAGCAGTACTTC. V gene TRBV7-3 combines with J gene TRBJ2-7; 11 bases agree with TRBD2. V shed 2 bases and J 0 bases; nucleotides not matched to a gene: 0. The CDR3 length is 15 residues. CDR1 and CDR2 (germline): SGHTA, FQGTGA.

The chain carries TRBV9 and TRBJ2-1, with TRBD1 identical over 8 bases. V lost 4 bases to trimming and J lost 8 bases; unmatched junction nucleotides: 11. Germline V lookup: CDR1 SGDLS, CDR2 YYNGEE. The CDR3 sequence is 15 residues long. For the CDR3, the DNA is TGTGCCAGCAGCCGTGGGGACAGGAGGGTCGATGAGCAGTTCTTC. Translation gives CASSRGDRRVDEQFF.

This chain connects TRBV9 to TRBJ2-6, with D possibly being TRBD1 (6 bases). Trimming shortened V by 1 base and J by 2 bases, and 10 bases separated the two germline ends. CDR1 SGDLS and CDR2 YYNGEE come from the germline V gene. CDR3 length: 16 residues. This chain's CDR3 is CASSVQGFTGANVLTF. CDR3 bases: TGTGCCAGCAGCGTACAGGGGTTTACTGGGGCCAACGTCCTGACTTTC. Full variable domain (outside the CDR3, taken from reference TRBV9 and TRBJ2-6): DSGVTQTPKHLITATGQRVTLRCSPRSGDLSVYWYQQSLDQGLQFLIQYYNGEERAKGNILERFSAQQFPDLHSELNLSSLELGDSALYFCASSVQGFTGANVLTFGAGSRLTVL.

This clone showed up just once. The rearrangement uses TRBV30 and TRBJ2-2; tentative D call: TRBD2 (5 bases). V was pared by 3 bases and J by 4 bases, with 24 bases between. This CDR3 is built from 18 residues. The germline V gene has CDR1 GTSNPN and CDR2 SVGIG (reference sequence). Here the CDR3 reads CAWSPPPVRATSTGELFF. The CDR3 bases are TGTGCCTGGAGCCCCCCCCCTGTGCGGGCGACGAGCACCGGGGAGCTGTTTTTT.

The CDR3 DNA sequence: TGTGCCAGTGGTTACAGACAGGGGAACACTGAAGCTTTCTTT. Protein product: CASGYRQGNTEAFF. V gene TRBV6-5 combines with J gene TRBJ1-1; 7 bases fit TRBD1. V lost 9 bases and J lost 1; bases outside the gene matches: 8. Germline CDR1 is MNHEY and CDR2 is SVGAGI. The CDR3 runs 14 residues.

The chain links TRBV4-1 to TRBJ2-7; D is unresolved. Trimming shortened V by 0 bases and J by 3 bases, and 15 bases separated the two germline ends. Germline-derived CDR1 and CDR2 are MGHRA and YSYEKL. The CDR3 is 16 residues long. CDR3 DNA sequence: TGCGCCAGCAGCCAAGATCTTTCCAGGTCGCACTACGAGCAGTACTTC. Protein sequence: CASSQDLSRSHYEQYF.

This chain connects TRBV7-2 to TRBJ2-7; 7 nucleotides agree with TRBD2. J was trimmed by 0 bases and V by 3 bases; bases with no gene match: 14. The CDR3 spans 18 residues. Germline V gene data show CDR1 as SGHTA and CDR2 as FQGNSA. The CDR3 DNA reads as TGTGCCAGCAGCTTGGTCCCCTCGGTGGGGGGGAACTCCTACGAGCAGTACTTC. Translation: CASSLVPSVGGNSYEQYF.

This clone was observed a handful of times. This chain joins TRBV28 and TRBJ2-7, with a possible D match to TRBD1 (6 bases). With 3 bases removed from V and 2 bases from J, the gap between germline ends came to 17 bases. Germline V gives CDR1 MDHEN, CDR2 SYDVKM. The CDR3 consists of 16 residues. The DNA for the CDR3 is TGTGCCAGCAGTTTTGTGACAGGCCGAGCCGCCTACGAGCAGTACTTC. This codes for CASSFVTGRAAYEQYF. Together with reference TRBV28 and TRBJ2-7, the CDR3 gives the full variable domain: DVKVTQSSRYLVKRTGEKVFLECVQDMDHENMFWYRQDPGLGLRLIYFSYDVKMKEKGDIPEGYSVSREKKERFSLILESASTNQTSMYLCASSFVTGRAAYEQYFGPGTRLTVT.

V usage is TRBV28 and J usage is TRBJ1-5; D may be TRBD1 (6 bases). V lost 5 bases and J lost 3, with 14 bases in between. This CDR3 region has 15 residues. The germline V gene encodes CDR1 MDHEN and CDR2 SYDVKM. The CDR3 coding sequence is TGTGCCAGCAGTAACCCCGGGGGGCTCAATCAGCCCCAGCATTTT. This translates into CASSNPGGLNQPQHF.

V usage is TRBV5-1 and J usage is TRBJ1-4; D possibly corresponds to TRBD1 (6 bases). CDR3 length: 15 amino acids. The V gene's germline CDR1 is SGHRS and CDR2 YFSETQ. With 0 bases removed from V and 6 bases from J, the gap between germline ends came to 12 bases. The CDR3 nucleotides read TGCGCCAGCAGCTTGGACCAGCCAGGGGATGAAAAACTGTTTTTT. Residues: CASSLDQPGDEKLFF.

To note about this clone: The sample contains more than one DNA sequence encoding this CDR3. The chain uses TRBV6-5 and TRBJ2-3; 7 bases align to TRBD1. CDR3 length equals 15 residues. V shed 0 bases, J shed 3 bases, and the junction held 3 bases outside the gene matches. Germline CDR1 is MNHEY and CDR2 is SVGAGI. The CDR3 protein is CASSYSGGGTDTQYF. As DNA, the CDR3 is TGTGCCAGCAGTTACTCAGGGGGCGGAACAGATACGCAGTATTTT.

The genes are TRBV28 and TRBJ1-5; possibly TRBD1 for D (5 bases). CDR1 is MDHEN and CDR2 is SYDVKM in the germline V gene. The CDR3 is 14 amino acids. V lost 7 bases and J 3 bases, leaving 13 bases between the germline ends. The CDR3, as DNA: TGTGCCAGCAACTTGGGCGGGACCAATCAGCCCCAGCATTTT. This encodes CASNLGGTNQPQHF.

This chain connects TRBV28 to TRBJ1-2, with 8 bases aligning to TRBD1. V lost 6 bases and J lost 5; bases outside the gene matches: 11. Germline-derived CDR1 and CDR2 are MDHEN and SYDVKM. This CDR3 is built from 15 residues. The CDR3: CASSPGGAQSYGYTF. The CDR3 nucleotides are TGTGCCAGCAGCCCAGGGGGCGCCCAGTCTTATGGCTACACCTTC.

The V call is TRBV11-1, the J call TRBJ2-1; 7 bases agree with TRBD2. This CDR3 has 16 residues. Germline trimming cut 5 bases from V and 0 bases from J; bases unmatched to any gene: 7. Germline V lookup: CDR1 SGHAT, CDR2 FQDESV (reference sequence). CDR3 sequence: CASSPLGGGSYNEQFF. DNA of the CDR3: TGTGCCAGCAGCCCGCTGGGCGGGGGCTCCTACAATGAGCAGTTCTTC.

This sequence joins TRBV28 and TRBJ2-3; the D is unclear. The CDR3 is 13 residues long. V was trimmed by 3 bases and J by 5 bases, leaving 9 bases between them. Germline CDR1 and CDR2: MDHEN and SYDVKM. The CDR3 nucleotides read TGTGCCAGCAGTTTGCCCCGACAAGATACGCAGTATTTT. It specifies CASSLPRQDTQYF.